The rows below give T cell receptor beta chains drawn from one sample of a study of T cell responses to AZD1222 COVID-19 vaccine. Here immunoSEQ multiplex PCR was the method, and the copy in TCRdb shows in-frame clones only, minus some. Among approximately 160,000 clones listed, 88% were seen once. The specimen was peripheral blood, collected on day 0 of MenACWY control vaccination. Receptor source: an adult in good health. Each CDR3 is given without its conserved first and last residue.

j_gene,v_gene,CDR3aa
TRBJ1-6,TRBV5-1,ASSLEPTSSYNSPLH
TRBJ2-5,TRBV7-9,ASRWFQGGETQY
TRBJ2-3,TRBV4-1,ASSQAPGPLSTDTQY
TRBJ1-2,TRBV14,ASSQGQGDGYT
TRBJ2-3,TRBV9,ASRGLSTDTQY
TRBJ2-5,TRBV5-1,ASSLGEETQY
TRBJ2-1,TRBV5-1,ASSAASGGPNEQF
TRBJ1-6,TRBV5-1,ASSLGRAVSYNSPLH
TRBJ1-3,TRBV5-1,ASSLGFSGNTIY
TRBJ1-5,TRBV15,ASGDDQPQH
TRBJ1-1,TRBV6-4,ASSGAGKINTEAF
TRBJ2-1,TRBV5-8,ASSPGQGAYNEQF
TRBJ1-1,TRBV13,ASSLGLGDGGFTEAF
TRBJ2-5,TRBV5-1,ASSLRTRFALQETQY
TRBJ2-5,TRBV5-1,ASSPTGAETQY
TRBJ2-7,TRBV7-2,ASSYDAGLVYEQY
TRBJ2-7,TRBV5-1,ASSSTGGSYEQY
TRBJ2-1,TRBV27,ASYPLGVNSYNEQF
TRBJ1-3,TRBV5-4,ASSSLNGQHGNTIY
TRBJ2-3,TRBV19,ASSIRGPNTDTQY
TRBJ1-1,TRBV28,ASSLGGQLTTEAF
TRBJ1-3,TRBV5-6,ASSLWRGRPRGNTIY
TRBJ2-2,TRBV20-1,SAGAEGALF
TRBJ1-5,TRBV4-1,ASAPGTNQPQH
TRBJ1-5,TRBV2,ASSAGWGSNQPQH